Below are 21 T cell receptor beta chains sequenced from a single sample in a study of Ad26.COV2.S vaccination and SARS-CoV-2 variants. Data came from immunoSEQ multiplex PCR; TCRdb stores just in-frame clones and leaves some out. Among a few hundred thousand clones listed, about 89% were seen once. Treatment denoted: about 20 received Ad26.COV2.S at low or high dose, single or two shots; 5 received placebo; per-sample allocation not given. Sampling occurred on day 63 after the first vaccine or placebo injection. The sequenced sample was peripheral blood, obtained in a trial of Ad26.COV2.S vaccine versus placebo. These receptors originate from a person aged 18 to 59 who received the Ad26.COV2.S COVID-19 vaccine or a placebo.

This clone was seen more than once but under ten times. The chain combines TRBV5-4 with TRBJ1-1; possibly TRBD1 for D (6 bases). Trimming removed 4 bases at V and 0 bases at J, with 19 bases between. The CDR3 covers 17 residues. Germline V gene lookup returns CDR1 SGHNT and CDR2 YYREEE (reference sequence). The CDR3 region is CASSPTGQLSVNTEAFF. CDR3 in DNA: TGTGCCAGCAGCCCTACCGGACAGTTGTCCGTGAACACTGAAGCTTTCTTT.

This chain joins TRBV19 and TRBJ2-5; tentative D call: TRBD1 (5 bases). CDR3 length: 13 amino acids. Looked up from germline, CDR1 is LNHDA and CDR2 is SQIVND (reference sequence). Trimming removed 5 bases at V and 1 base at J, with 8 bases between. CDR3 coding DNA: TGTGCCAGTAGTCTGACAGTCCAAGAGACCCAGTACTTC. Encoded protein: CASSLTVQETQYF.

This clone was counted between two and nine times. The chain employs TRBV9 and TRBJ2-7; possibly TRBD2 for D (5 bases). The CDR3 contains 11 residues. Trimming pared 4 bases from V and 6 bases from J, leaving 8 bases between. The V gene's germline CDR1 is SGDLS and CDR2 YYNGEE. The CDR3 DNA is TGTGCCAGCAGCTTAGAGGGCGAGCAGTACTTC. Encoded protein: CASSLEGEQYF.

The chain combines TRBV5-4 with TRBJ1-5; D possibly corresponds to TRBD1 (6 bases). The CDR3 runs to 14 residues. Germline assignment: CDR1 SGHNT and CDR2 YYREEE (reference sequence). V dropped 4 bases and J dropped 6 bases, with 14 bases sitting between them. The CDR3: CASSKDRATQPQHF. CDR3 nucleotides: TGTGCCAGCAGCAAGGACAGAGCGACTCAGCCCCAGCATTTT.

The sample holds one count of this clone. This rearrangement joins TRBV5-5 to TRBJ2-2; the match to TRBD1 covers 8 bases. With V trimmed by 4 bases and J by 6 bases, 20 bases remained unmatched. CDR3 length equals 19 residues. Germline-derived CDR1 and CDR2 are SGHKS and YYEKEE (reference sequence). The CDR3 reads CASSPRQGDRGWRPGELFF. The CDR3 DNA reads as TGTGCCAGCAGCCCGAGACAGGGAGACAGGGGTTGGAGGCCCGGGGAGCTGTTTTTT. The variable domain in full, with the rest retrieved from reference TRBV5-5 and TRBJ2-2, is DAGVTQSPTHLIKTRGQQVTLRCSPISGHKSVSWYQQVLGQGPQFIFQYYEKEERGRGNFPDRFSARQFPNYSSELNVNALLLGDSALYLCASSPRQGDRGWRPGELFFGEGSRLTVL.

This clone was seen only once. The chain uses TRBV5-1 and TRBJ2-7; no clear D. This CDR3 comprises 14 residues. Trimming took off 0 bases at V and 4 bases at J, with 11 bases between the two ends. Germline assignment: CDR1 SGHRS and CDR2 YFSETQ. This CDR3 reads CASSLDSWGYEQYF. The CDR3 DNA reads TGCGCCAGCAGCTTGGACAGTTGGGGATACGAGCAGTACTTC.

CDR3 in amino acids: CASSRQEGRTEAFF. Written as DNA, the CDR3 is TGTGCCAGCAGCCGGCAGGAGGGGCGGACTGAAGCTTTCTTT. The chain links TRBV3-1 (or the pseudogene TRBV3-2) to TRBJ1-1; a possible D gene is TRBD1 (5 bases). The CDR3 covers 14 residues. The V gene's germline CDR1 is LGHDT and CDR2 YNNKEL (reference sequence). Trimming took off 4 bases at V and 5 bases at J, with 14 bases between the two ends.

The chain joins TRBV7-2 to TRBJ2-5; 11 bases line up with TRBD2. The ends lost 0 bases at V and 2 bases at J; junction bases unmatched: 2. The germline V gene encodes CDR1 SGHTA and CDR2 FQGNSA. This CDR3 comprises 16 residues. CDR3 bases: TGTGCCAGCAGCTTAGCTAGCGGGGGGGGGCAAGAGACCCAGTACTTC. It codes for CASSLASGGGQETQYF. The full variable domain, completed using reference TRBV7-2 and TRBJ2-5, is GAGVSQSPSNKVTEKGKDVELRCDPISGHTALYWYRQSLGQGLEFLIYFQGNSAPDKSGLPSDRFSAERTGGSVSTLTIQRTQQEDSAVYLCASSLASGGGQETQYFGPGTRLLVL.

A word on this clone: The same CDR3 can be traced to other DNA sequences in this sample. The chain employs TRBV27 and TRBJ2-7; maybe TRBD1 (6 bases). This CDR3 spans 13 amino acids. In germline, CDR1 is MNHEY, CDR2 SMNVEV (reference sequence). V dropped 2 bases and J dropped 3 bases, with 8 bases sitting between them. Here the CDR3 DNA reads TGTGCCAGCAGTTTAGGGGGCCTCTACGAGCAGTACTTC. Translating gives CASSLGGLYEQYF.

This chain uses TRBV25-1 with TRBJ2-3; the D is unclear. V was pared by 7 bases and J by 2 bases, with 13 bases between. The V gene's germline CDR1 is MGHDK and CDR2 SYGVNS. This CDR3 spans 14 amino acids. Written as DNA, the CDR3 is TGTGCCAGCACCGGCCAGAGATTCACAGATACGCAGTATTTT. It encodes CASTGQRFTDTQYF.

Comments on this clone: The same CDR3 is also encoded by other DNA sequences in this sample. The V and J genes are TRBV10-3 and TRBJ2-3, with TRBD1 as a possible D gene (5 bases). This CDR3 region has 12 residues. V lost 8 bases, J lost 0 bases, and 6 bases lay in between. In germline, CDR1 is ENHRY, CDR2 SYGVKD. Here the CDR3 DNA reads TGTGCCATCCAGGGTAGCACAGATACGCAGTATTTT. As protein: CAIQGSTDTQYF.

The chain carries TRBV29-1 and TRBJ2-5; D is tentatively TRBD1 or TRBD2 (5 bases each). Trimming took off 7 bases at V and 2 bases at J, with 11 bases between the two ends. The germline V gene encodes CDR1 SQVTM and CDR2 ANQGSEA. The CDR3 loop spans 12 amino acids. CDR3 nucleotide sequence: TGCAGCGACGGGACGCGACAAGAGACCCAGTACTTC. Protein sequence: CSDGTRQETQYF.

This chain joins TRBV7-9 and TRBJ1-1; TRBD1 matches at 9 bases. J was trimmed by 3 bases and V by 5 bases; bases with no gene match: 10. The CDR3 runs to 16 residues. Germline V gene data show CDR1 as SEHNR and CDR2 as FQNEAQ (reference sequence). The CDR3 region is CASSTYRGRGDTEAFF. CDR3 DNA: TGTGCCAGCAGCACCTACAGGGGGCGCGGGGACACTGAAGCTTTCTTT. Full variable domain (outside the CDR3, taken from reference TRBV7-9 and TRBJ1-1): DTGVSQNPRHKITKRGQNVTFRCDPISEHNRLYWYRQTLGQGPEFLTYFQNEAQLEKSRLLSDRFSAERPKGSFSTLEIQRTEQGDSAMYLCASSTYRGRGDTEAFFGQGTRLTVV.

As regards this clone: At one end, the junction sequence differs from germline, possibly due to a read error. The V gene is TRBV2, the J gene TRBJ1-6, with 8 bases identical to TRBD1. Germline loops: CDR1 SNHLY, CDR2 FYNNEI. The CDR3 loop spans 14 amino acids. The CDR3 region is CASREAGGGSPLHF. In DNA form, the CDR3 reads TGTGCCAGCAGGGAAGCAGGGGGCGGATCACCCCTCCACTTT.

This CDR3 reads CASSLVAGTLVEQYF. The CDR3 DNA reads as TGCGCCAGCAGCTTGGTGGCAGGGACCCTCGTAGAGCAGTACTTC. V and J are TRBV5-1 and TRBJ2-7, with D perhaps being TRBD1 or TRBD2 (5 bases each). Trimming cost V 0 bases and J 7 bases, with 17 bases left between them. Germline assignment: CDR1 SGHRS and CDR2 YFSETQ. The CDR3 is made up of 15 amino acids.

This chain connects TRBV2 to TRBJ1-2; the match to TRBD1 covers 8 bases. CDR1 is SNHLY, CDR2 FYNNEI, per germline. V lost 1 base to trimming and J lost 7 bases; unmatched junction nucleotides: 5. The CDR3 consists of 14 residues. The CDR3 region has the DNA TGTGCCAGCAGTGAAGATCAAGACAGGGGTGGCTACACCTTC. Translated, it gives CASSEDQDRGGYTF.

The V and J genes are TRBV7-6 and TRBJ2-7; 9 bases are a match to TRBD1. The CDR3 consists of 14 residues. V lost 0 bases to trimming and J lost 7 bases; unmatched junction nucleotides: 4. Germline CDR1 SGHVS, CDR2 FNYEAQ. DNA for the CDR3: TGTGCCAGCAGCTTAGCACAGGGGGCGCGTGAGCAGTACTTC. Translated: CASSLAQGAREQYF. The variable domain in full, completed from reference TRBV7-6 and TRBJ2-7, reads GAGVSQSPRYKVTKRGQDVALRCDPISGHVSLYWYRQALGQGPEFLTYFNYEAQQDKSGLPNDRFSAERPEGSISTLTIQRTEQRDSAMYRCASSLAQGAREQYFGPGTRLTVT.

A single count supports this clone. V is TRBV3-1 (or the pseudogene TRBV3-2) and J is TRBJ2-3; TRBD2 is a possible D gene (5 bases). Trimming cost V 2 bases and J 6 bases, with 6 bases left between them. Germline V gene sequence: CDR1 LGHDT, CDR2 YNNKEL (reference sequence). CDR3 size: 12 residues. CDR3 DNA sequence: TGTGCCAGCAGCCAAATAGCGGATACGCAGTATTTT. Its protein is CASSQIADTQYF.

The chain carries TRBV30 and TRBJ1-1; 7 nucleotides align to TRBD1. CDR3 length: 12 residues. CDR1 is GTSNPN and CDR2 is SVGIG in the germline V gene (reference sequence). V lost 3 bases, J lost 7 bases, and 5 bases stayed unmatched. The CDR3: CAWSPRGVEAFF. As DNA, the CDR3 is TGTGCCTGGAGCCCCAGGGGGGTTGAAGCTTTCTTT. The full variable domain, completed using reference TRBV30 and TRBJ1-1, is SQTIHQWPATLVQPVGSPLSLECTVEGTSNPNLYWYRQAAGRGLQLLFYSVGIGQISSEVPQNLSASRPQDRQFILSSKKLLLSDSGFYLCAWSPRGVEAFFGQGTRLTVV.

The chain carries TRBV2 and TRBJ1-1; possible D gene TRBD1, 6 bases. The CDR3 loop spans 15 amino acids. From germline, CDR1 is SNHLY and CDR2 FYNNEI. Trimming shortened V by 3 bases and J by 4 bases, and 15 bases separated the two germline ends. The CDR3 DNA reads as TGTGCCAGCAGTGACACTGGCAGGGGAGGCACTGAAGCTTTCTTT. This sequence encodes CASSDTGRGGTEAFF.

The chain carries TRBV24-1 and TRBJ1-1, with D possibly being TRBD1 (6 bases). The V end was cut by 2 bases, the J end by 9 bases, with 9 bases between. The germline CDR1 and CDR2 sequences are KGHDR and SFDVKD. The CDR3 consists of 12 residues. DNA for the CDR3: TGTGCCACCAGTGATTCGACAGGAAAAGCTTTCTTT. Amino acids: CATSDSTGKAFF.